These 29 T cell receptor beta chains originate from one sample sequenced in a study of monozygotic twins with cystic fibrosis. Produced via immunoSEQ multiplex PCR; TCRdb's table is partial and in-frame only. The data show under 40,000 clones, roughly 97% seen once. Material for sequencing was blood. The receptors derive from a girl aged 2 to 9 with cystic fibrosis.

The chain carries TRBV19 and TRBJ1-1, with no clear D. With 1 base removed from V and 4 bases from J, the gap between germline ends came to 16 bases. Germline V lookup: CDR1 LNHDA, CDR2 SQIVND (reference sequence). The CDR3 runs to 16 residues. CDR3 bases: TGTGCCAGTAGTATAGTCGGGCGATACGTGGCCACTGAAGCTTTCTTT. It encodes CASSIVGRYVATEAFF.

The J gene is TRBJ1-1, the V gene TRBV19; TRBD1 might be the D (5 bases). With 8 bases removed from V and 1 base from J, the gap between germline ends came to 17 bases. Per the germline V gene, CDR1 is LNHDA and CDR2 is SQIVND (reference sequence). The CDR3 runs to 15 residues. The CDR3 DNA reads TGTGCCAGTGAGGTTAGCCCAGGACAGAACACTGAAGCTTTCTTT. It specifies CASEVSPGQNTEAFF.

This chain uses TRBV7-2 with TRBJ1-2; the D gene is possibly TRBD1 (5 bases). V dropped 5 bases and J dropped 4 bases, with 17 bases sitting between them. This CDR3 comprises 15 residues. CDR1 SGHTA and CDR2 FQGNSA come from the germline V gene. In DNA, the CDR3 is TGTGCCAGCAGCCCGCCGGGAGGGGCCGCCTATGGCTACACCTTC. It is translated as CASSPPGGAAYGYTF. The complete variable domain, with remaining parts taken from reference TRBV7-2 and TRBJ1-2, reads GAGVSQSPSNKVTEKGKDVELRCDPISGHTALYWYRQSLGQGLEFLIYFQGNSAPDKSGLPSDRFSAERTGGSVSTLTIQRTQQEDSAVYLCASSPPGGAAYGYTFGSGTRLTVV.

The chain links TRBV2 to TRBJ2-1, with no clear D. V was trimmed by 6 bases and J by 8 bases, leaving 8 bases between them. CDR3 length: 11 residues. Germline assignment: CDR1 SNHLY and CDR2 FYNNEI. The CDR3 DNA reads TGTGCCAGCAGCCCTTTGCATGAGCAGTTCTTC. Translated, it gives CASSPLHEQFF.

This sequence joins TRBV5-1 and TRBJ2-1, with D hard to call. CDR3 length equals 11 residues. Germline V gene sequence: CDR1 SGHRS, CDR2 YFSETQ. The V end lost 6 bases, the J end lost 1 base, and 2 bases lay between the germline ends. The CDR3 DNA reads TGCGCCAGCACTTCCTACAATGAGCAGTTCTTC. This gives the protein CASTSYNEQFF.

V and J are TRBV10-3 and TRBJ2-7; D is unclear. This CDR3 spans 15 amino acids. Trimming shortened V by 0 bases and J by 2 bases, and 11 bases separated the two germline ends. The germline CDR1 and CDR2 sequences are ENHRY and SYGVKD. The CDR3 spells CAISESLVRPYEQYF. In nucleotides, the CDR3 is TGTGCCATCAGTGAGTCTCTGGTTCGACCCTACGAGCAGTACTTC.

This rearrangement joins TRBV6-5 to TRBJ2-3; D might be TRBD2 (5 bases). Deletions cut 5 bases from V and 8 bases from J, with 14 bases between. This CDR3 has 13 residues. The germline gives CDR1 MNHEY, CDR2 SVGAGI. DNA of the CDR3: TGTGCCAGCAGTCAAGCTGGTCGGGGTACGCAGTATTTT. Protein sequence: CASSQAGRGTQYF.

The chain is built from TRBV9 and TRBJ2-4, with D maybe TRBD1 (5 bases). Germline CDR1 is SGDLS and CDR2 is YYNGEE. The CDR3 has 13 residues. Trimming stripped 3 bases from V and 10 bases from J, with 14 bases between. CDR3: CASSAADTWIQYF. CDR3 coding DNA: TGTGCCAGCAGCGCCGCGGACACCTGGATTCAGTACTTC.

The chain has TRBV4-2 and TRBJ1-5, with D perhaps matching TRBD1 (6 bases). Germline-derived CDR1 and CDR2 are LGHNA and YNFKEQ. Trimming cost V 1 base and J 5 bases, with 15 bases left between them. CDR3 size: 16 residues. For the CDR3, the DNA is TGTGCCAGCAGCCAAGTGACAGGAGGTGGGGATCAGCCCCAGCATTTT. This translates into CASSQVTGGGDQPQHF.

The J gene is TRBJ2-7, the V gene TRBV5-5; 11 bases match TRBD2. The CDR3 is 14 residues long. Germline values: CDR1 SGHKS, CDR2 YYEKEE (reference sequence). V was clipped by 4 bases and J by 4 bases; unmatched bases: 4. CDR3 sequence (DNA): TGTGCCAGCAGCCCGGGACTAGCGGCTTACGAGCAGTACTTC. Translation gives CASSPGLAAYEQYF. Filled out from reference TRBV5-5 and TRBJ2-7, the complete variable domain reads DAGVTQSPTHLIKTRGQQVTLRCSPISGHKSVSWYQQVLGQGPQFIFQYYEKEERGRGNFPDRFSARQFPNYSSELNVNALLLGDSALYLCASSPGLAAYEQYFGPGTRLTVT.

The chain carries TRBV5-1 and TRBJ1-1; no definite D call. Germline V gene lookup returns CDR1 SGHRS and CDR2 YFSETQ. V shed 5 bases and J shed 4 bases, with 15 bases lying between them. This CDR3 is 14 amino acids long. The CDR3 bases are TGCGCCAGCAGTTTTGGTGAGGGCGGCACTGAAGCTTTCTTT. It specifies CASSFGEGGTEAFF. Looking up the rest from reference TRBV5-1 and TRBJ1-1 gives the full variable domain: KAGVTQTPRYLIKTRGQQVTLSCSPISGHRSVSWYQQTPGQGLQFLFEYFSETQRNKGNFPGRFSGRQFSNSRSEMNVSTLELGDSALYLCASSFGEGGTEAFFGQGTRLTVV.

The chain couples TRBV27 to TRBJ2-2; 16 bases align to TRBD2. CDR1 is MNHEY, CDR2 SMNVEV, per germline (reference sequence). The trim removed 8 bases at V and 6 bases at J, leaving 9 bases unmatched. This CDR3 region has 17 residues. As DNA, the CDR3 is TGTGCCAGCCCACCGGGACTAGCGGGAGGGCCCTCCGGGGAGCTGTTTTTT. Its translation is CASPPGLAGGPSGELFF.

Written as DNA, the CDR3 is TGTGCCAGCACATACGAGCAGTACTTC. Protein product: CASTYEQYF. This rearrangement joins TRBV7-2 to TRBJ2-7; D is unresolved. Germline V gives CDR1 SGHTA, CDR2 FQGNSA. The V gene lost 7 bases and the J gene lost 4 bases, with 2 bases spanning the gap. This CDR3 contains 9 residues.

This clone was seen just once. This chain uses TRBV2 with TRBJ2-3, with TRBD2 matching 11 bases. CDR3 length equals 16 residues. J gave up 4 bases and V 8 bases, and 11 bases lay outside the gene matches. Germline CDR1 reads SNHLY; CDR2 reads FYNNEI. The CDR3 DNA follows: TGTGCCAGCTCTGGACAGCCACTAGCGGGAGCAGATACGCAGTATTTT. This sequence encodes CASSGQPLAGADTQYF.

The chain has TRBV30 and TRBJ1-5; TRBD1 matches 8 bases. This CDR3 region has 13 residues. After removal of 5 bases from V and 7 bases from J, the junction contained 7 bases not matched to a gene. Germline V gives CDR1 GTSNPN, CDR2 SVGIG (reference sequence). The CDR3: CAWSGQGGQPQHF. CDR3 coding DNA: TGTGCCTGGTCCGGACAGGGAGGACAGCCCCAGCATTTT.

The chain links TRBV5-1 to TRBJ1-2, with a weak D call TRBD1 (6 bases). The CDR3 spans 13 residues. V lost 4 bases and J 2 bases, leaving 9 bases between the germline ends. Germline CDR1 and CDR2: SGHRS and YFSETQ. The CDR3 spells CASSATGNYGYTF. The CDR3 bases are TGCGCCAGCAGCGCCACAGGGAACTATGGCTACACCTTC.

The chain is built from TRBV19 and TRBJ2-7; 11 bases line up with TRBD1. J gave up 3 bases and V 7 bases, and 11 bases lay outside the gene matches. This CDR3 comprises 16 residues. CDR1 is LNHDA and CDR2 is SQIVND in the germline V gene (reference sequence). Here the CDR3 DNA reads TGTGCCAGTACCCCCGTTCTCGGGACAGGGGGCTACGAGCAGTACTTC. Residues: CASTPVLGTGGYEQYF.

The chain recombines TRBV28 with TRBJ1-1; no reliable D call. Germline V gene sequence: CDR1 MDHEN, CDR2 SYDVKM. The CDR3 is made up of 13 amino acids. With 3 bases removed from V and 2 bases from J, the gap between germline ends came to 7 bases. The CDR3 nucleotides are TGTGCCAGCAGTTTTCGGGTTAACACTGAAGCTTTCTTT. It codes for CASSFRVNTEAFF.

This chain joins TRBV5-1 and TRBJ1-2, with TRBD1 matching over 10 bases. CDR3 length: 14 residues. Germline V gene sequence: CDR1 SGHRS, CDR2 YFSETQ. V trimming: 4 bases; J trimming: 7 bases; junction bases outside the gene matches: 7. The CDR3 region is CASSVGQGLGGYTF. In DNA form, the CDR3 reads TGCGCCAGCAGCGTGGGACAGGGGTTGGGTGGCTACACCTTC.

The V gene is TRBV5-8, the J gene TRBJ1-1; D gene unclear. There are 14 residues in the CDR3. CDR1 and CDR2 from the germline V gene are SGHTS and YDEGEE. The V and J ends lost 0 bases and 6 bases respectively, with 12 bases between them. Written as DNA, the CDR3 is TGTGCCAGCAGCTTGGGTTATGGCAGCCCTGAAGCTTTCTTT. This translates into CASSLGYGSPEAFF.

On this clone: The junction departs from the called germline gene at one end, perhaps through a read error. J is TRBJ1-1 and V is TRBV19; D remains unclear. The CDR3 contains 12 residues. CDR1 and CDR2 (germline): LNHDA, SQIVND (reference sequence). In DNA, the CDR3 is TGTGCCAGTAGGATAGGACGCACTGAAGCTTTCTTT. Its translation is CASRIGRTEAFF.

The chain is built from TRBV7-2 and TRBJ1-2; no reliable D call. Germline values: CDR1 SGHTA, CDR2 FQGNSA. The CDR3 is 13 amino acids. V shed 5 bases and J shed 2 bases, with 9 bases lying between them. The DNA of the CDR3 is TGTGCCAGCAGCCCCTCTCAGAACTATGGCTACACCTTC. As protein: CASSPSQNYGYTF.

V and J are TRBV15 and TRBJ1-2; D might be TRBD1 (6 bases). There are 13 residues in the CDR3. V was pared by 0 bases and J by 6 bases, with 8 bases between. The germline V gene has CDR1 LNHNV and CDR2 YYDKDF (reference sequence). DNA for the CDR3: TGTGCCACCAGCAGAGATTCAGGGGATGGCTACACCTTC. Protein sequence: CATSRDSGDGYTF.

This rearrangement joins TRBV5-1 to TRBJ2-1; 8 bases are shared with TRBD2. CDR3 length equals 15 residues. CDR1 is SGHRS, CDR2 YFSETQ, per germline. V trimming: 2 bases; J trimming: 8 bases; junction bases outside the gene matches: 9. The CDR3 bases are TGCGCCAGCAGCTTTGGCGGACTAGCTACGGATGAGCAGTTCTTC. Protein sequence: CASSFGGLATDEQFF. The complete variable domain, with remaining parts taken from reference TRBV5-1 and TRBJ2-1, reads KAGVTQTPRYLIKTRGQQVTLSCSPISGHRSVSWYQQTPGQGLQFLFEYFSETQRNKGNFPGRFSGRQFSNSRSEMNVSTLELGDSALYLCASSFGGLATDEQFFGPGTRLTVL.

The rearrangement links TRBV4-2 to TRBJ2-7; TRBD2 agrees at 7 bases. In germline, CDR1 is LGHNA, CDR2 YNFKEQ. There are 15 residues in the CDR3. Unmatched junction bases numbered 5, after V lost 0 bases and J lost 3 bases. The CDR3 DNA reads TGTGCCAGCAGCCAAGAGGGAGGGGCCGGCTACGAGCAGTACTTC. Protein: CASSQEGGAGYEQYF.

The CDR3 DNA follows: TGTGCCTGGACAGGGTGGAAGAACACTGAAGCTTTCTTT. Residues: CAWTGWKNTEAFF. J is TRBJ1-1 and V is TRBV30; maybe TRBD1 (5 bases). The ends were cut back, 4 bases at V and 1 base at J, with 10 bases in the middle. This CDR3 spans 13 amino acids. Per the germline V gene, CDR1 is GTSNPN and CDR2 is SVGIG (reference sequence).

CDR3 coding DNA: TGTGCCAGCAGGCCGGGGACAGCGATCTATGGCTACACCTTC. Translated: CASRPGTAIYGYTF. This chain links TRBV2 with TRBJ1-2; 7 bases line up with TRBD1. CDR1 is SNHLY, CDR2 FYNNEI, per germline. The CDR3 has 14 residues. Trimming at V came to 6 bases and at J to 4 bases, leaving 8 bases not matched to a gene.

The genes are TRBV5-4 and TRBJ2-2, with D unresolved. Germline CDR1 and CDR2: SGHNT and YYREEE (reference sequence). This CDR3 is 13 amino acids long. The ends were cut back, 4 bases at V and 2 bases at J, with 6 bases in the middle. The CDR3 DNA reads as TGTGCCAGCAGCAGAGATAACACCGGGGAGCTGTTTTTT. This translates into CASSRDNTGELFF.

The chain carries TRBV9 and TRBJ1-1; unclear D gene. Trimming cost V 4 bases and J 1 base, with 8 bases left between them. The CDR3 has 13 amino acids. CDR1 and CDR2 (germline): SGDLS, YYNGEE. This CDR3 reads CASSPEQNTEAFF. The CDR3 nucleotides read TGTGCCAGCAGCCCAGAACAGAACACTGAAGCTTTCTTT.